This TCR beta chain was sequenced in a study of cytomegalovirus exposure and HLA in healthy donors. Healthy bone marrow donors made up the donors. A multiplex PCR was run with 60 Vbeta primers and 13 Jbeta primers. The repertoire was sequenced with immunoSEQ multiplex PCR; TCRdb's copy has only in-frame clones and lacks some. The sample lists approximately 120,000 clones; 73% were seen once. The CDR3 runs to 15 residues. V was pared by 5 bases and J by 4 bases, with 11 bases of the junction left unmatched. Looked up from germline, CDR1 is SQVTM and CDR2 is ANQGSEA. Study results and limitations: A link between a missense DCLRE1C variant and TCR beta V- and J-gene trimming emerged from a later analysis. Later analysis suggested most CMV-associated TCR beta chains were HLA-restricted.

Of note for this clone: No antigen is known for it.

This clonotype was sampled from a man in his fifties or sixties in good health and CMV-seropositive. This sequence joins TRBV29-1 and TRBJ2-1, with 7 bases fitting TRBD2. The sequenced sample was PBMCs. CDR3 nucleotide sequence: TGCAGCGTTATTTCCCCGGGACTACAATACAATGAGCAGTTCTTC. This gives the protein CSVISPGLQYNEQFF.